Detailed here is one T cell receptor beta chain. The antigen is unknown. TCRdb itself ran the reads through MiXCR, one entry per CDR3 protein. The data contain approximately 600,000 distinct CDR3 sequences, 40% of them seen just once; the ten biggest clones take up more than 40%. CDR3 length equals 15 residues. Between the trimmed V and J ends, which lost 0 bases and 6 bases, there was a span of 11 bases. Germline V gene sequence: CDR1 SGHTA, CDR2 FQGNSA. This entry belongs to a study of T cell repertoires in cytomegalovirus infection. Study context: CMV infection plus the matching HLA type was flagged by public TCR beta signatures.

The sequences come from cultured PBMCs, collected from culture after CMV antigen stimulation. The clonotype comes from a human donor in good health (CMV status not recorded). Some clones in this sample may be carry-over from other donors' samples. The rearrangement uses TRBV7-2 and TRBJ2-2; possibly TRBD2 for D (7 bases). CDR3 sequence: CASSLAGGPSGELFF. CDR3 nucleotides: TGTGCCAGCAGCTTAGCGGGGGGGCCCTCCGGGGAGCTGTTTTTT.